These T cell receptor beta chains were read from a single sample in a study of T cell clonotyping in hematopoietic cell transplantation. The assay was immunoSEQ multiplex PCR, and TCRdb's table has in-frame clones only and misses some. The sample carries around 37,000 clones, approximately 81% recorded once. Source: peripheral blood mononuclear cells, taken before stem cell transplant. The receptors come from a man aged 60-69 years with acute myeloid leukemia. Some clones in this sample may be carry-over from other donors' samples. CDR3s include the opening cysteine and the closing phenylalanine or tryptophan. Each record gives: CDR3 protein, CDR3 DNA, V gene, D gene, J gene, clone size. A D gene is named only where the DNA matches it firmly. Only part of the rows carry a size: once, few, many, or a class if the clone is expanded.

CASSIEGFSNQPQHF | TGTGCCAGTAGTATCGAGGGATTTAGCAATCAGCCCCAGCATTTT | TRBV19 | . | TRBJ1-5 | .
CASSGDGRDKNTEAFF | TGTGCCAGCAGCGGAGACGGGAGGGATAAGAACACTGAAGCTTTCTTT | TRBV9 | . | TRBJ1-1 | .
CASSYTGWNQPQHF | TGTGCCAGCAGTTACACCGGGTGGAATCAGCCCCAGCATTTT | TRBV6-5 | . | TRBJ1-5 | few
CASSLTTTTGGGEQYF | TGTGCCAGCAGCTTGACAACAACGACAGGGGGCGGCGAGCAGTACTTC | TRBV5-5 | TRBD1 | TRBJ2-7 | .
CASSLDGTSGGKTQYF | TGTGCCAGCAGCTTAGACGGGACTAGCGGGGGAAAGACCCAGTACTTC | TRBV5-4 | TRBD2 | TRBJ2-5 | .
CAISESLRTTGPETQYF | TGTGCCATCAGTGAGTCGCTCAGGACTACTGGTCCGGAGACCCAGTACTTC | TRBV10-3 | . | TRBJ2-5 | once
CASSPDGAEEQPQHF | TGCGCCAGCAGCCCGGATGGGGCAGAGGAGCAGCCCCAGCATTTT | TRBV5-1 | . | TRBJ1-5 | .
CAIQAVPYGYTF | TGTGCCATCCAGGCGGTACCCTATGGCTACACCTTC | TRBV10-3 | . | TRBJ1-2 | .
CASSSLGTGYEQYF | TGTGCCAGCAGCTCCTTAGGGACAGGCTACGAGCAGTACTTC | TRBV11-2 | TRBD1 | TRBJ2-7 | .
CASSAGTGNQPQHF | TGTGCCAGCAGCGCCGGGACAGGTAATCAGCCCCAGCATTTT | TRBV5-4 | TRBD1 | TRBJ1-5 | .
CASSLRGFNYGYTF | TGTGCCAGCAGCTTGAGGGGGTTCAACTATGGCTACACCTTC | TRBV5-8 | . | TRBJ1-2 | .
CSVGQGVGDTQYF | TGCAGCGTTGGACAGGGGGTCGGAGATACGCAGTATTTT | TRBV29-1 | TRBD1 | TRBJ2-3 | .
CASSRSVGQGGEKLFF | TGTGCCAGCAGCAGATCCGTGGGACAGGGTGGGGAAAAACTGTTTTTT | TRBV5-6 | TRBD1 | TRBJ1-4 | .
CASSLGTGGNTEAFF | TGTGCCAGCTCTTTAGGGACAGGGGGCAATACTGAAGCTTTCTTT | TRBV18 | TRBD1 | TRBJ1-1 | .
CASSRGAGRGAKNIQYF | TGCGCCAGCAGCCGCGGAGCCGGGCGAGGGGCCAAAAACATTCAGTACTTC | TRBV4-3 | . | TRBJ2-4 | .